This T cell receptor beta chain was sequenced for a study of cytomegalovirus exposure and HLA in healthy donors. Study findings and constraints: In an earlier analysis, productive rearrangement rates for most beta V segments clustered near 87% or 30%. A later analysis reported that several of the most significant clusters appeared to be linked to common viral pathogens, among them Epstein-Barr virus.

From germline, CDR1 is SGDLS and CDR2 YYNGEE. The CDR3 totals 16 residues. V lost 0 bases, J lost 3 bases, and 8 bases stayed unmatched. As for the donors, each was a healthy bone marrow donor. PCR involved 60 Vbeta and 13 Jbeta primers. The authors' processing: A later analysis counted around 74 million unique TCR beta chains, 9.5 million to 12 million shared. Method: immunoSEQ multiplex PCR; TCRdb's copy keeps in-frame clones and lacks some. The DNA gave D and trimming, while V, J and clone size come from that table. Of fewer than 200,000 clones in the sample, 81% are singletons; the top ten hold about 2.2%. In the case of this clone: Its antigen is not identified.

The V call is TRBV9, the J call TRBJ1-1; 7 nucleotides align to TRBD1. The sample taken for sequencing was PBMCs. The sequence was collected from a woman younger than 45 in good health and CMV-seronegative. CDR3 residues: CASSVAATGADTEAFF. The CDR3 DNA is TGTGCCAGCAGCGTAGCAGCCACAGGGGCGGACACTGAAGCTTTCTTT. The full variable domain, its missing parts supplied by reference TRBV9 and TRBJ1-1, is DSGVTQTPKHLITATGQRVTLRCSPRSGDLSVYWYQQSLDQGLQFLIQYYNGEERAKGNILERFSAQQFPDLHSELNLSSLELGDSALYFCASSVAATGADTEAFFGQGTRLTVV.